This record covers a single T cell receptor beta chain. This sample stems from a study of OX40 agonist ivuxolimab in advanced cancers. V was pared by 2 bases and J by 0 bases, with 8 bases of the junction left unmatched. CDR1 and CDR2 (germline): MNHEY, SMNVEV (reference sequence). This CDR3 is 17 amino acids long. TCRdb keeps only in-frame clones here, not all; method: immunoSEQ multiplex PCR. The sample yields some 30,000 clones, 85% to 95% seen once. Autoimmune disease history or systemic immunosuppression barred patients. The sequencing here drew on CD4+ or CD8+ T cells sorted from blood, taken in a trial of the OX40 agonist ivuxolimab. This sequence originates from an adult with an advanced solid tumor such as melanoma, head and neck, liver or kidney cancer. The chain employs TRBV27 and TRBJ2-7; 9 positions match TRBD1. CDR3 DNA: TGTGCCAGCAGTTTAGGGACAGGGAAAACGAGCTCCTACGAGCAGTACTTC. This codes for CASSLGTGKTSSYEQYF.